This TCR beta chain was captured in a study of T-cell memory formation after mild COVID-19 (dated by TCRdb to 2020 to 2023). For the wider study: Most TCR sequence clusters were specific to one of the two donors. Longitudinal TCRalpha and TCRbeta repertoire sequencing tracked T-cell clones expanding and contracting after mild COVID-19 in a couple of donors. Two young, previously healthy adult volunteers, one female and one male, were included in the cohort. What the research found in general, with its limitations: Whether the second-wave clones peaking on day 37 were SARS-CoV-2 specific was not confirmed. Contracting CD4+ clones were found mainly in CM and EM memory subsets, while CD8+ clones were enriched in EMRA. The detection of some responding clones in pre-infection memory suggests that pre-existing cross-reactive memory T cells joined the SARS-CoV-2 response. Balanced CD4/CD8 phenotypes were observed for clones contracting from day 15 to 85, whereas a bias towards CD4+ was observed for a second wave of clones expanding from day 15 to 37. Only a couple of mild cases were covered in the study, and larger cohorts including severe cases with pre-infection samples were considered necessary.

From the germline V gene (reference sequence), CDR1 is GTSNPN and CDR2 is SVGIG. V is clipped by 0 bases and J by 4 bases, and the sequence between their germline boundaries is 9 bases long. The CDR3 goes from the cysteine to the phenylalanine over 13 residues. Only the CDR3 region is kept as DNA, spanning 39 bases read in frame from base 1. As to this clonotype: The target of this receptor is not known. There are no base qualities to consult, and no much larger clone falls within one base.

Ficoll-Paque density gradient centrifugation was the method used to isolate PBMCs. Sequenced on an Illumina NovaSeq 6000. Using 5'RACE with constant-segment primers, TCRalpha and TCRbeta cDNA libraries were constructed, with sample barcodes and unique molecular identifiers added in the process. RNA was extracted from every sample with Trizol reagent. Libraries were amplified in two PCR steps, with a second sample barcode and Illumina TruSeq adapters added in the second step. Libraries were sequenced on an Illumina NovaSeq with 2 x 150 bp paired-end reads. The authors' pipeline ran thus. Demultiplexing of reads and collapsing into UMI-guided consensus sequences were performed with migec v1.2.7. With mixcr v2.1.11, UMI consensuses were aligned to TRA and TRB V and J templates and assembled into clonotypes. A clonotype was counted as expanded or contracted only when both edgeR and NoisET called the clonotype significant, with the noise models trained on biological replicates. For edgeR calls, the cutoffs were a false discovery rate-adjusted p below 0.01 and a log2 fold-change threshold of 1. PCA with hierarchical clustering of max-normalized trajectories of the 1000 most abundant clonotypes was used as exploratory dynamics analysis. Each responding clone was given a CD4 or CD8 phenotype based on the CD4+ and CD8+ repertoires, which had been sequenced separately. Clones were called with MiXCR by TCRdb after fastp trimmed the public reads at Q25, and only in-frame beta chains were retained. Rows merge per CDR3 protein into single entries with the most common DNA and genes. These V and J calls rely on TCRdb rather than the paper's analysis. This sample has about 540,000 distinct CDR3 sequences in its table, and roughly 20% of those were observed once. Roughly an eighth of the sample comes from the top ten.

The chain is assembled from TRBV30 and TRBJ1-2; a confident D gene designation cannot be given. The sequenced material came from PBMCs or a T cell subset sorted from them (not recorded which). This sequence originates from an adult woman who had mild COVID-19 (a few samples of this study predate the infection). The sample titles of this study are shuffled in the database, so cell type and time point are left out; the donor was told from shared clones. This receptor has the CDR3 CAWSVGEGYGYTF. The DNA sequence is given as TGTGCCTGGAGTGTAGGCGAAGGCTATGGCTACACCTTC.